These 4 T cell receptor beta chains came from one sample sequenced in a study of T-cell reconstitution after alpha-beta-depleted transplantation in children. A TCRbeta library incorporating unique molecular identifiers was prepared. Each CDR3 protein is one row after TCRdb ran MiXCR on the PCR reads. The repertoire holds approximately 230,000 distinct CDR3 sequences, about 23% seen once, with around 2.5% in the top ten. The specimen comprised PBMCs, sampled before TCRalphabeta/CD19-depleted stem cell transplant. The source of these receptors is a girl aged 2 to 9 with Fanconi anemia, due to receive a stem cell transplant.

The chain uses TRBV20-1 and TRBJ2-5; 7 nucleotides agree with TRBD2. Germline V gives CDR1 DFQATT, CDR2 SNEGSKA (reference sequence). Trimming removed 5 bases from V and 3 bases from J; junction bases left unmatched: 6. There are 13 residues in the CDR3. CDR3 nucleotide sequence: TGCAGTGCTGAGCGGGATCACAAAGAGACCCAGTACTTC. Translated, it gives CSAERDHKETQYF.

The V gene is TRBV7-9, the J gene TRBJ2-1, with D possibly matching TRBD1 (6 bases). Between the trimmed V and J ends, which lost 2 bases and 3 bases, there was a span of 11 bases. The CDR3 extends over 15 amino acids. From germline, CDR1 is SEHNR and CDR2 FQNEAQ (reference sequence). This chain's CDR3 is CASSLQGPYYNEQFF. The CDR3 DNA reads TGTGCCAGCAGCTTACAGGGGCCCTACTACAATGAGCAGTTCTTC.

This clonotype was detected many times. The chain recombines TRBV29-1 with TRBJ2-1; D is unclear. CDR1 is SQVTM and CDR2 is ANQGSEA in the germline V gene. The V and J ends lost 3 bases and 9 bases respectively, with 12 bases between them. This CDR3 has 12 residues. CDR3 sequence: CSVDVRVGEQFF. Written as DNA, the CDR3 is TGCAGCGTTGACGTTCGGGTGGGTGAGCAGTTCTTC.

This clonotype was picked up a small number of times. This chain links TRBV4-1 with TRBJ1-4; a possible D gene is TRBD1 (5 bases). Germline V CDR1 and CDR2: MGHRA, YSYEKL. V gave up 1 base and J gave up 7 bases, with 13 bases separating them. The CDR3 runs 15 residues. CDR3 residues: CASSQVGGSGEKLFF. The DNA for the CDR3 is TGCGCCAGCAGCCAAGTGGGGGGGTCGGGTGAAAAACTGTTTTTT.